This T cell receptor (beta chain) was sequenced during a study of long-term antiretroviral therapy in people with HIV. Study-wide context: The 2015 immediate-ART recommendation was preceded by the earliest samples by about a decade. Study-wide findings and caveats: Clones with expansion before ART led the repertoire at all time points.

Germline lookup yields CDR1 LGHNA and CDR2 YNFKEQ. The CDR3 length is 18 residues. J lost 5 bases, V lost 3 bases, and 17 bases had no gene match. As concerns this clone: Antigen: not known.

It was version v3.0 of the immunoSEQ assay that was run at survey level. Sequencing was performed with immunoSEQ multiplex PCR; in TCRdb, only in-frame clones are kept and a portion is missing. Among some 31,000 clones listed, about 95% were seen once. The receptor was derived from a man under 40 with HIV. The specimen comprised unsorted PBMCs, sampled 5.3 years after starting antiretroviral therapy. This chain uses TRBV4-2 with TRBJ2-5; 8 bases match TRBD2. DNA of the CDR3: TGTGCCAGCAGCCAGAACCCCCGAGGCACTAGCGGTATGGAGACCCAGTACTTC. The encoded protein is CASSQNPRGTSGMETQYF.